The source of this T cell receptor (beta chain) is a study of a mutant IDH1 vaccine in newly diagnosed glioma. In the study overall: The sex distribution of treated patients was approximately 62% male and about 38% female, with a mean age of approximately 40 years. Patients got radiotherapy, temozolomide, or both beforehand, and most got both. Study-level findings and limits: Induction of immune responses by the vaccine occurred in about 93% of patients.

With 6 bases removed from V and 3 bases from J, the gap between germline ends came to 13 bases. The germline CDR1 and CDR2 sequences are MRHNA and SNTAGT. There are 14 residues in the CDR3. As to time point: baseline, week 1 (first vaccination visit). Described treatment: pre-vaccination baseline after standard-of-care therapy. Worth noting for this clone: Its specificity is not known.

The data were produced by immunoSEQ multiplex PCR, yet TCRdb's version contains in-frame clones alone and is incomplete. Of 85,000 to 100,000 clones in the sample, about four fifths are singletons; the top ten hold roughly 7%. The clonotype originates from a man aged 35 to 55 with glioma. This chain joins TRBV6-4 and TRBJ2-3; either TRBD1 or TRBD2 may fit D (5 bases each). Material: PBMCs, obtained from a glioma patient treated with radiotherapy, temozolomide or both. The CDR3 DNA follows: TGTGCCAGCAGGGGTGGGGACCCGACAGATACGCAGTATTTT. This gives the protein CASRGGDPTDTQYF.